Sequencing of this TCR beta chain was carried out in a study of blood T cell repertoires in COVID-19. The wider study: COVID-19 samples, acute and convalescent, were from the United States, Italy and Spain. T cells, B-cell-depleted T cells, or PBMCs provided the cDNA or gDNA that served as material.

The CDR3 consists of 13 residues. V was trimmed by 3 bases and J by 3 bases, leaving 9 bases between them. In the authors' workflow: The authors estimated nucleated cell counts from reference gene primer amplification. Using immunoSEQ multiplex PCR, the repertoire was profiled, and TCRdb retains in-frame clones only, with some absent. V and J calls and clone size are those listed in that table; D and trimming were worked out from the DNA. The data contain roughly 95,000 clones, about four fifths of them seen just once; the ten biggest clones take up approximately 24%. The chain couples TRBV12-3 or TRBV12-4 to TRBJ2-7; D unresolved. The sequence derives from a human donor in a cohort sampled during active COVID-19. The sample was peripheral blood. The CDR3 sequence is CASSLGSLYEQYF. In nucleotides, the CDR3 is TGTGCCAGCAGTTTGGGCTCCCTCTACGAGCAGTACTTC.